This T cell receptor (beta chain) was sequenced in a study of shared clonotypes between healthy human individuals. Findings and caveats of the study: Represented genetic and exposure-history diversity was restricted by having few donors. Sharing across four donors was highest in naive CD4 (around 5%) and lowest in memory CD8 (approximately 0.4%).

The germline gives CDR1 KGHSH, CDR2 LQKENI. CDR3 size: 17 residues. V lost 1 base, J lost 2 bases, and 5 bases stayed unmatched. On this clone: Its antigen is as yet unknown.

Only in-frame clones appear in the TCRdb table, and some are missing; sequencing was by immunoSEQ multiplex PCR. The sample has about a million clones, roughly 72% seen once. The chain links TRBV18 to TRBJ2-1, with 10 bases aligning to TRBD1. The sample taken for sequencing was memory CD4+ T cells sorted from blood. Subset reported: CD45RA-negative fraction. This receptor was identified in a man aged 18-30 years in good health. The CDR3 loop is CASSPLGQGSPYNEQFF. CDR3 in DNA: TGTGCCAGCTCACCACTGGGACAGGGGAGTCCCTACAATGAGCAGTTCTTC.